This TCR beta chain was observed in a study of blood T cell repertoires in COVID-19. Generated by immunoSEQ multiplex PCR, the TCRdb table keeps only in-frame clones and is missing some. The sample includes 200,000 or so clones, 84% seen only once; the top ten take less than 9.5%. Self-reported history from a screening survey and questionnaire set each donor's cohort. The germline CDR1 and CDR2 sequences are SGHTA and FQGTGA. V shed 5 bases and J 6 bases; nucleotides not matched to a gene: 6. The CDR3 covers 15 residues. The TCR was taken from a man in his forties or fifties who had recovered from COVID-19. Material for sequencing was PBMCs or T cells enriched from blood (not recorded which). V gene TRBV7-3 combines with J gene TRBJ2-3, with 12 bases aligning to TRBD2. The CDR3 is CASSPLAGGSDTQYF. CDR3 nucleotides: TGTGCCAGCAGCCCACTAGCGGGGGGTTCGGATACGCAGTATTTT. The complete variable domain, with remaining parts taken from reference TRBV7-3 and TRBJ2-3, reads GAGVSQTPSNKVTEKGKYVELRCDPISGHTALYWYRQSLGQGPEFLIYFQGTGAADDSGLPNDRFFAVRPEGSVSTLKIQRTERGDSAVYLCASSPLAGGSDTQYFGPGTRLTVL.